A selection of T cell receptor beta chains follows, all from one sample in a study of blood T cell repertoires in COVID-19. Assay: immunoSEQ multiplex PCR; the TCRdb copy retains only in-frame clones and omits some. The data show hundreds of thousands of clones, with 80% to 90% seen just once and 5.7% held by the top ten. The sequencing input was peripheral blood. The receptors derive from a man older than 75 with acute or convalescent COVID-19. CDR3s include the opening cysteine and the closing phenylalanine or tryptophan. D genes are given only for firm matches. Clone size is not always given. Where it is, it says once, few, many or a class for expanded clones.

>NA|NA|TRBV5-1|TRBJ2-7
TGCGCCAGCAGCTTGACGGCGGGAACCTACGAGCAGTACTTC
CASSLTAGTYEQYF
>NA|NA|TRBV2|TRBJ2-1
TGTGCCAGCAGTGCCGGTCCAACGGTTTACAATGAGCAGTTCTTC
CASSAGPTVYNEQFF
>NA|NA|TRBV30|TRBJ1-1
TGTGCTTTACAGAGAATGAACACTGAAGCTTTCTTT
CALQRMNTEAFF
>TRBD1|NA|TRBV27|TRBJ1-4
TGTGCCAGCAGTGTCCACAGGGGGCGCGAGGAAAAACTGTTTTTT
CASSVHRGREEKLFF
>NA|NA|TRBV12-1|TRBJ2-7
TGTGCCAGCAGCCTACCTACCCCAGGCGAGCAGTACTTC
CASSLPTPGEQYF
>TRBD1|NA|TRBV19|TRBJ2-7
TGTGCCAGTAGTCCTCGGGACAGGGGGCTCTACGAGCAGTACTTC
CASSPRDRGLYEQYF
>TRBD1|few|TRBV15|TRBJ1-1
TGTGCCACTAGTGAGGGACAGGGAAACACTGAAGCTTTCTTT
CATSEGQGNTEAFF
>NA|NA|TRBV28|TRBJ1-6
TGTGCCAGCACCCTCTCGGGACCCCTCCACTTT
CASTLSGPLHF
>TRBD2|NA|TRBV28|TRBJ2-7
TGTGCCAGCAGTGGGGCTAGCGGGAGTCTCGAGCAGTACTTC
CASSGASGSLEQYF
>TRBD1|NA|TRBV6-5|TRBJ1-4
TGTGCCAGCAGACCCAACAGGGGAGCCAATGAAAAACTGTTTTTT
CASRPNRGANEKLFF
>TRBD1|few|TRBV5-1|TRBJ2-1
TGCGCCAGCAGCTTGGGGACAGGGGCTTACAATGAGCAGTTCTTC
CASSLGTGAYNEQFF
>TRBD1|NA|TRBV4-1|TRBJ1-5
TGCGCCAGCAGCCTAGGGGTCGGGACAGGGAGAAATCAGCCCCAGCATTTT
CASSLGVGTGRNQPQHF
>NA|NA|TRBV6-5|TRBJ2-1
TGTGCCAGCAGTTACAGTAGTGAGCAGTTCTTC
CASSYSSEQFF
>TRBD1|NA|TRBV9|TRBJ2-7
TGTGCCAGCGCCCCCTCGACAGGGGTGTACGAGCAGTACTTC
CASAPSTGVYEQYF
>TRBD2|once|TRBV5-1|TRBJ2-7
TGCGCCAGCAGCTTGGCGTTAGCGGGGACTTCGGGCCTCTACGAGCAGTACTTC
CASSLALAGTSGLYEQYF
>NA|NA|TRBV19|TRBJ1-5
TGTGCCAGTAGTATAGAAGGGAGGAAACGTCGCAATCAGCCCCAGCATTTT
CASSIEGRKRRNQPQHF
>TRBD2|NA|TRBV7-3|TRBJ2-1
TGTGCCAGCAGCTCCGTCCCGGGACTAGCGGGAGGGCCCTACAATGAGCAGTTCTTC
CASSSVPGLAGGPYNEQFF
>TRBD2|NA|TRBV28|TRBJ2-2
TGTGCCAGCAGCACTCCTAGCGGCCCCTTCCCCGGGGAGCTGTTTTTT
CASSTPSGPFPGELFF
>TRBD2|NA|TRBV5-1|TRBJ2-5
TGCGCCAGCAGCACAACTAGCGGGAGGGCGTTAGGTTTAGAGACCCAGTACTTC
CASSTTSGRALGLETQYF
>NA|NA|TRBV2|TRBJ1-1
TGTGCCAGCAGTGATTGGGAGGGTTTCGAAGCTTTCTTT
CASSDWEGFEAFF
>NA|NA|TRBV3-1/TRBV3-2|TRBJ1-2
TGTGCCAGCAGCCACCGGGGGGCGGCAAACTATGGCTACACCTTC
CASSHRGAANYGYTF
>NA|few|TRBV5-4|TRBJ1-1
TGTGCCAGCAGCCAAATAGGGGGAGTGGGTGAAGCTTTCTTT
CASSQIGGVGEAFF
>TRBD1|few|TRBV18|TRBJ1-1
TGTGCCAGCTCACCCGCGACAGGGGGCGCCTCCACTGAAGCTTTCTTT
CASSPATGGASTEAFF
>TRBD1|NA|TRBV6-5|TRBJ2-5
TGTGCCAGCAGGTACCGGGACAGGGGGCTAGAGACCCAGTACTTC
CASRYRDRGLETQYF
>TRBD1|NA|TRBV2|TRBJ1-5
TGTGCCAGCAGCACAGGGGATCAGCCCCAGCATTTT
CASSTGDQPQHF
>NA|NA|TRBV12-3/TRBV12-4|TRBJ2-7
TGTGCCAGCAGGCGGGACAGTTCCTACGAGCAGTACTTC
CASRRDSSYEQYF
>TRBD1|NA|TRBV9|TRBJ1-6
TGTGCCAGCACCAGGGACAGAAATAATTCACCCCTCCACTTT
CASTRDRNNSPLHF
>NA|NA|TRBV18|TRBJ2-3
TGTGCCAGCTCACCAGGTATGGGCTCGGGCACAGATACGCAGTATTTT
CASSPGMGSGTDTQYF
>TRBD1|NA|TRBV18|TRBJ1-3
TGTGCCAGCTCACCGCAAGACCAGGGGGCTTCGAGAAACACCATATATTTT
CASSPQDQGASRNTIYF
>NA|NA|TRBV28|TRBJ1-1
TGTGCCAGCAGTTTACAAGTGACAACAGGAGCTTTCTTT
CASSLQVTTGAFF
>NA|NA|TRBV11-2|TRBJ2-3
TGTGCCAGCAGCTTAGTAGGGGGCACAGATACGCAGTATTTT
CASSLVGGTDTQYF
>NA|NA|TRBV24-1|TRBJ1-2
TGTGCCACCAGTGATTTCACAGGGAGCTACACCTTC
CATSDFTGSYTF
>NA|NA|TRBV2|TRBJ2-1
TGTGCCAGCAGTGTTGGTCTAGACCGATACAATGAGCAGTTCTTC
CASSVGLDRYNEQFF